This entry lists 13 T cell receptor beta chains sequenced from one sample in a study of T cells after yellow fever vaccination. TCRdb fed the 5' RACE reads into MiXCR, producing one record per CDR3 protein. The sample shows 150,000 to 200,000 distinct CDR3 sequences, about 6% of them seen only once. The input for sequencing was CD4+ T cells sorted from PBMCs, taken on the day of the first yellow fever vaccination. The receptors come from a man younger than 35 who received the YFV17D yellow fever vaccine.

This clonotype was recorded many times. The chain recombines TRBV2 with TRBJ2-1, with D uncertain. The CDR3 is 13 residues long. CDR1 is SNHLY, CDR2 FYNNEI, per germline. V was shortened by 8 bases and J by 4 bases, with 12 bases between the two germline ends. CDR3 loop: CASGSGLYNEQFF. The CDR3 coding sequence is TGTGCCAGCGGATCCGGGCTATACAATGAGCAGTTCTTC. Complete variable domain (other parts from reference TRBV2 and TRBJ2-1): EPEVTQTPSHQVTQMGQEVILRCVPISNHLYFYWYRQILGQKVEFLVSFYNNEISEKSEIFDDQFSVERPDGSNFTLKIRSTKLEDSAMYFCASGSGLYNEQFFGPGTRLTVL.

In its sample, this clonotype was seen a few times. In DNA, the CDR3 is TGCGCCAGCAGCTTGATGTCCAACACAGATACGCAGTATTTT. It specifies CASSLMSNTDTQYF. The chain links TRBV5-1 to TRBJ2-3, with D unresolved. Germline V gene lookup returns CDR1 SGHRS and CDR2 YFSETQ. The CDR3 is 14 amino acids. Trimming pared 1 base from V and 2 bases from J, leaving 8 bases between. The full variable domain, rest sourced from reference TRBV5-1 and TRBJ2-3, is KAGVTQTPRYLIKTRGQQVTLSCSPISGHRSVSWYQQTPGQGLQFLFEYFSETQRNKGNFPGRFSGRQFSNSRSEMNVSTLELGDSALYLCASSLMSNTDTQYFGPGTRLTVL.

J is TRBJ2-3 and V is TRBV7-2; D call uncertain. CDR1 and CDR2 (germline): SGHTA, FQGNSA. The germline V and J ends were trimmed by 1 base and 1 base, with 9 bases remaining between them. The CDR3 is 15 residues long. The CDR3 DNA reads TGTGCCAGCAGCTTAGAACTCTTAGGCACAGATACGCAGTATTTT. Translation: CASSLELLGTDTQYF.

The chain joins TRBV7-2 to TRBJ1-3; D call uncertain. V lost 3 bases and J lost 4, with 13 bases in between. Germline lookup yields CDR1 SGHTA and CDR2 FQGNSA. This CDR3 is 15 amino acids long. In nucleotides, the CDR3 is TGTGCCAGCAGCTTGCTAGGGTCGTTGGGAAACACCATATATTTT. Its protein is CASSLLGSLGNTIYF.

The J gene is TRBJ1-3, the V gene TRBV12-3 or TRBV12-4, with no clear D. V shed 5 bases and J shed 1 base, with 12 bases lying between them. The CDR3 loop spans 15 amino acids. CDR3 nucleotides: TGTGCCAGCAGTATCCAGTCGGGTTCTGGAAACACCATATATTTT. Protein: CASSIQSGSGNTIYF.

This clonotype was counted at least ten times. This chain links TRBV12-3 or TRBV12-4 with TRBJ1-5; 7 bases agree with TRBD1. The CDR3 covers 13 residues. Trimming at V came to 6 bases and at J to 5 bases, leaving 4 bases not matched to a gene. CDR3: CASRGDSYQPQHF. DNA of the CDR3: TGTGCCAGCAGAGGGGACAGCTATCAGCCCCAGCATTTT.

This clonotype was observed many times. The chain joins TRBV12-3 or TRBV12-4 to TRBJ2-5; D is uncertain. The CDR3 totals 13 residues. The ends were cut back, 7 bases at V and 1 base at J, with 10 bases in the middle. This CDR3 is CASTQHVQETQYF. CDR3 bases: TGTGCCAGCACCCAGCACGTCCAAGAGACCCAGTACTTC.

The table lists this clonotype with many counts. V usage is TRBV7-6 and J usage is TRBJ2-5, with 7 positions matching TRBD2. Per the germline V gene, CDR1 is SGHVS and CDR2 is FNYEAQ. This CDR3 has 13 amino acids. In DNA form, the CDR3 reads TGTGCGAGCGGGAACGGCGGGGCAGAGACCCAGTACTTC. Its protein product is CASGNGGAETQYF. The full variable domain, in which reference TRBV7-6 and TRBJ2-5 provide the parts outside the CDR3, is GAGVSQSPRYKVTKRGQDVALRCDPISGHVSLYWYRQALGQGPEFLTYFNYEAQQDKSGLPNDRFSAERPEGSISTLTIQRTEQRDSAMYRCASGNGGAETQYFGPGTRLLVL.

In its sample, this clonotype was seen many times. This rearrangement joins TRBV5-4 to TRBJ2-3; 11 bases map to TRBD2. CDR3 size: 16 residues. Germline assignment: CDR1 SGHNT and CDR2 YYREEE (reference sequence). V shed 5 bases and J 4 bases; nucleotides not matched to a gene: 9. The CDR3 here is CASSSSGTSGSDTQYF. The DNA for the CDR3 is TGTGCCAGCAGTAGTTCCGGGACTAGCGGCTCAGATACGCAGTATTTT.

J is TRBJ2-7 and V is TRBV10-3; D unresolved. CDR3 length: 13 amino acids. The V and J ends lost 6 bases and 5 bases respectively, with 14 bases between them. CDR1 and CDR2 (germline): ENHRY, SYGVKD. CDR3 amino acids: CAISLQVINEQYF. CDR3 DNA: TGTGCCATCAGCCTTCAGGTGATCAACGAGCAGTACTTC.

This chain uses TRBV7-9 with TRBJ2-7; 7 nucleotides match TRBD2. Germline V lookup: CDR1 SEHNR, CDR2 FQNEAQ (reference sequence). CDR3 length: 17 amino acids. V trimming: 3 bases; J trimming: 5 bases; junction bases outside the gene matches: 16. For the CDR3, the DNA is TGTGCCAGCAGCTTCCCCCCCTCTAACGGGGGGAAAAACGAGCAGTACGTC. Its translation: CASSFPPSNGGKNEQYV.

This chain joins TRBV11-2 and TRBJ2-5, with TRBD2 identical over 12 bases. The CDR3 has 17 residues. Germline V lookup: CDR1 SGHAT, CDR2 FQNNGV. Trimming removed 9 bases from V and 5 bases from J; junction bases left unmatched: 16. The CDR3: CASQLRALAGGGETQYF. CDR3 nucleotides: TGTGCCAGTCAACTTCGGGCGCTAGCGGGGGGGGGGGAGACCCAGTACTTC.

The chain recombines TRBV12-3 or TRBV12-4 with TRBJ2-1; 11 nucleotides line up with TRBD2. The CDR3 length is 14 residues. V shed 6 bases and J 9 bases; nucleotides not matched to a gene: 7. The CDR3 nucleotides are TGTGCCAGCAGCCTGACTAGCGGGGAGGGTGAGCAGTTCTTC. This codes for CASSLTSGEGEQFF.